Given below is one TCR beta chain in context. Assay used: immunoSEQ multiplex PCR; TCRdb lists only in-frame clones, some missing. This table holds 60,000 to 90,000 clones, under 95% found once. The data stem from a study of T cells after somatic rescue of genetic block. Trimming took 5 bases from V and 4 from J; bases not matched to a gene: 8. The CDR3 consists of 15 residues. CDR1 is MNHEY and CDR2 is SMNVEV in the germline V gene (reference sequence). The gene calls are TRBV27 and TRBJ1-5, with 7 positions matching TRBD1. The sequence derives from a man aged 25-40 years. Sequenced material: peripheral blood mononuclear cells (PBMCs). The DNA of the CDR3 is TGTGCCAGCAGTCCTATTACAGGGGAAAATCAGCCCCAGCATTTT. Translating it yields CASSPITGENQPQHF.